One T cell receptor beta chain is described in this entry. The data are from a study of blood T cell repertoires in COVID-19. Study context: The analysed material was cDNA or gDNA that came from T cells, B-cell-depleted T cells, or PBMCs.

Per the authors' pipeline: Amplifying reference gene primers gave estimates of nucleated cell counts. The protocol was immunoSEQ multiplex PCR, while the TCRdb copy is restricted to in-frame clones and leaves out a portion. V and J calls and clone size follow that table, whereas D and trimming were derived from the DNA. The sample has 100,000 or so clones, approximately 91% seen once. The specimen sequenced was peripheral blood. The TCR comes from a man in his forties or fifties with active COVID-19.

CDR3 bases: TGTGCCAGCAGCACCACCGGCCGCCGGAGGGAGCAGTACTTC. This translates into CASSTTGRRREQYF. This chain joins TRBV28 and TRBJ2-5, with D perhaps TRBD2 (6 bases). Germline loops: CDR1 MDHEN, CDR2 SYDVKM. Between the trimmed V and J ends, which lost 6 bases and 11 bases, there was a span of 22 bases. CDR3 length equals 14 residues.